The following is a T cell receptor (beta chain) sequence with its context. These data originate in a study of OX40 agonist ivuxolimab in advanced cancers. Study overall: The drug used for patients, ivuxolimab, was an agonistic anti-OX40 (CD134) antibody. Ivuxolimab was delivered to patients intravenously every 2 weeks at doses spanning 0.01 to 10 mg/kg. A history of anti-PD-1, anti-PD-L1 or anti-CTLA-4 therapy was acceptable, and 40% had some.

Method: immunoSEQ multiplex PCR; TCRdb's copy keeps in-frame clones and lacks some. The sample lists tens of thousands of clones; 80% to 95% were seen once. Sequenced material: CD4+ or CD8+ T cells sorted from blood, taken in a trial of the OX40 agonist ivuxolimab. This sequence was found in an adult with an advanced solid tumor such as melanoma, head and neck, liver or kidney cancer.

This CDR3 is CASSPMYSSTDTQYF. The CDR3 nucleotides are TGTGCCAGCAGCCCTATGTACAGTAGCACAGATACGCAGTATTTT. The chain combines TRBV7-2 with TRBJ2-3; D gene uncertain. In germline, CDR1 is SGHTA, CDR2 FQGNSA. Trimming took off 5 bases at V and 0 bases at J, with 12 bases between the two ends. CDR3 length: 15 residues.